Listed here are 19 T cell receptor beta chains from one sample, sequenced in a study of CD8+ T cells in alopecia areata. Stated treatment: oral pan-JAK inhibitor, 5-10 mg twice daily. RNA, once extracted, was reverse transcribed into cDNA for use as the sequencing template. TCRdb's copy holds only in-frame clones and misses some; the assay was immunoSEQ multiplex PCR. This sample has about 270,000 clones; about 62% occur once, and the top ten carry 0.93%. This material consisted of CD4+ T cells sorted from blood, taken between weeks 51 and 52, from a patient treated with tofacitinib. Receptors were obtained from a human donor with alopecia areata.

This clone was recorded a few times. The rearrangement uses TRBV7-2 and TRBJ2-2, with 9 bases identical to TRBD2. The J segment lost 3 bases and the V segment lost 5 bases, leaving 4 bases of the junction unmatched. The CDR3 length is 15 residues. Germline V gene lookup returns CDR1 SGHTA and CDR2 FQGNSA. This CDR3 is CASSEAGGYTGELFF. DNA for the CDR3: TGTGCCAGCAGCGAAGCGGGGGGCTACACCGGGGAGCTGTTTTTT.

CDR3 residues: CASSLGGGNTEAFF. DNA for the CDR3: TGTGCCAGCAGCTTAGGAGGAGGGAACACTGAAGCTTTCTTT. The rearrangement links TRBV9 to TRBJ1-1; D gene ambiguous. Germline V gene lookup returns CDR1 SGDLS and CDR2 YYNGEE. Trimming removed 4 bases from V and 1 base from J, with 11 bases in between. This CDR3 has 14 amino acids.

This chain uses TRBV18 with TRBJ2-3, with 7 nucleotides matching TRBD1. The CDR3 spans 14 residues. The germline V gene has CDR1 KGHSH and CDR2 LQKENI. The V segment lost 4 bases and the J segment 5 bases; nucleotides outside the gene matches: 6. CDR3 amino acids: CASSRDRVGDTQYF. DNA of the CDR3: TGTGCCAGCTCACGTGACAGGGTAGGAGATACGCAGTATTTT.

This chain joins TRBV7-2 and TRBJ1-2, with D maybe TRBD1 (5 bases). The CDR3 spans 15 residues. V lost 5 bases and J lost 5, with 18 bases in between. Germline CDR1 is SGHTA and CDR2 is FQGNSA. CDR3 DNA sequence: TGTGCCAGCAGCAGCCCTGGGGGATCTTGGTATGGCTACACCTTC. Amino acid sequence: CASSSPGGSWYGYTF. Supplemented by reference TRBV7-2 and TRBJ1-2, the full variable domain reads GAGVSQSPSNKVTEKGKDVELRCDPISGHTALYWYRQSLGQGLEFLIYFQGNSAPDKSGLPSDRFSAERTGGSVSTLTIQRTQQEDSAVYLCASSSPGGSWYGYTFGSGTRLTVV.

The chain couples TRBV9 to TRBJ1-2, with 11 nucleotides matching TRBD1. This CDR3 comprises 16 residues. Germline CDR1 and CDR2: SGDLS and YYNGEE. V was pared by 0 bases and J by 4 bases, with 5 bases of the junction left unmatched. This CDR3 reads CASSVGGQGASYGYTF. The CDR3 DNA sequence: TGTGCCAGCAGCGTAGGAGGACAGGGGGCCTCCTATGGCTACACCTTC.

The V and J genes are TRBV6-6 and TRBJ2-7; a weak D match, TRBD1 (6 bases). Germline V gene data show CDR1 as MNHNY and CDR2 as SVGAGI (reference sequence). The V end was cut by 5 bases, the J end by 2 bases, with 16 bases between. The CDR3 sequence is 15 residues long. The CDR3 sequence: CASSPTDTGTYEQYF. CDR3 bases: TGTGCCAGCAGTCCTACGGATACAGGGACCTACGAGCAGTACTTC.

The chain couples TRBV5-1 to TRBJ2-6, with a possible D match to TRBD2 (6 bases). The V end was cut by 1 base, the J end by 4 bases, with 12 bases between. CDR3 length equals 16 residues. Germline CDR1 SGHRS, CDR2 YFSETQ. The CDR3 protein is CASSLWSGVGANVLTF. Written as DNA, the CDR3 is TGCGCCAGCAGCTTGTGGTCGGGGGTCGGGGCCAACGTCCTGACTTTC.

This chain uses TRBV9 with TRBJ2-1; a weak D match, TRBD1 (6 bases). V lost 4 bases, J lost 0 bases, and 14 bases lay in between. CDR3 length: 16 amino acids. Germline CDR1 and CDR2: SGDLS and YYNGEE. CDR3 loop: CASSPYRASSYNEQFF. CDR3 nucleotide sequence: TGTGCCAGCAGCCCGTACAGGGCCAGCTCCTACAATGAGCAGTTCTTC. Combining the CDR3 with reference TRBV9 and TRBJ2-1 gives the whole variable domain DSGVTQTPKHLITATGQRVTLRCSPRSGDLSVYWYQQSLDQGLQFLIQYYNGEERAKGNILERFSAQQFPDLHSELNLSSLELGDSALYFCASSPYRASSYNEQFFGPGTRLTVL.

This chain uses TRBV30 with TRBJ2-7; TRBD1 aligns across 8 bases. Looked up from germline, CDR1 is GTSNPN and CDR2 is SVGIG (reference sequence). The ends lost 3 bases at V and 5 bases at J; junction bases unmatched: 6. The CDR3 extends over 13 amino acids. CDR3 residues: CAWSGQGADEQYF. DNA for the CDR3: TGTGCCTGGAGCGGGCAGGGGGCCGACGAGCAGTACTTC.

This clone was seen more than once but under ten times. One end of the junction varies from germline; a read error may be responsible. Other DNA sequences in this sample translate to the same CDR3. V gene TRBV29-1 combines with J gene TRBJ1-1; no definite D call. Germline assignment: CDR1 SQVTM and CDR2 ANQGSEA. The CDR3 spans 13 residues. In DNA, the CDR3 is TGCAGCGTCGAAGGGCAGATGAACACTGAAGCTTTCTTT. It encodes CSVEGQMNTEAFF. Combining the CDR3 with reference TRBV29-1 and TRBJ1-1 gives the whole variable domain SAVISQKPSRDICQRGTSLTIQCQVDSQVTMMFWYRQQPGQSLTLIATANQGSEATYESGFVIDKFPISRPNLTFSTLTVSNMSPEDSSIYLCSVEGQMNTEAFFGQGTRLTVV.

The chain couples TRBV7-3 to TRBJ1-4; the D is unclear. V gave up 1 base and J gave up 4 bases, with 16 bases separating them. Germline CDR1 reads SGHTA; CDR2 reads FQGTGA. The CDR3 totals 17 residues. CDR3 in DNA: TGTGCCAGCAGCTTAAGGAGCGGTCGGCAGGTTAATGAAAAACTGTTTTTT. This codes for CASSLRSGRQVNEKLFF.

V gene TRBV18 combines with J gene TRBJ2-1; tentatively, D is TRBD2 (6 bases). Trimming shortened V by 3 bases and J by 6 bases, and 9 bases separated the two germline ends. Per germline, CDR1 KGHSH and CDR2 LQKENI. The CDR3 totals 13 residues. This CDR3 reads CASSPGLTNEQFF. DNA of the CDR3: TGTGCCAGCTCACCGGGACTCACCAATGAGCAGTTCTTC. The whole variable domain, filled in from reference TRBV18 and TRBJ2-1, reads NAGVMQNPRHLVRRRGQEARLRCSPMKGHSHVYWYRQLPEEGLKFMVYLQKENIIDESGMPKERFSAEFPKEGPSILRIQQVVRGDSAAYFCASSPGLTNEQFFGPGTRLTVL.

This clone was seen a few times. This sequence joins TRBV29-1 and TRBJ2-7; no firm D call. The V gene lost 3 bases and the J gene lost 7 bases, with 1 base spanning the gap. Germline values: CDR1 SQVTM, CDR2 ANQGSEA. The CDR3 runs 8 residues. CDR3 bases: TGCAGCGTTGAGGAGCAGTACTTC. Its translation: CSVEEQYF.

This chain joins TRBV30 and TRBJ2-5; D remains ambiguous. The CDR3 contains 13 residues. The V end lost 7 bases, the J end lost 5 bases, and 17 bases lay between the germline ends. Germline loops: CDR1 GTSNPN, CDR2 SVGIG (reference sequence). The CDR3 DNA reads as TGTGCCTACACAATACGGGTTTTTGAGACCCAGTACTTC. It yields the protein CAYTIRVFETQYF.

The chain couples TRBV19 to TRBJ2-3; possibly TRBD1 for D (6 bases). The CDR3 sequence is 15 residues long. The V gene lost 3 bases and the J gene lost 6 bases, with 16 bases spanning the gap. The germline V gene has CDR1 LNHDA and CDR2 SQIVND (reference sequence). CDR3 in DNA: TGTGCCAGTAGTATTGGGGACATCGAAGGGGATACGCAGTATTTT. Translation gives CASSIGDIEGDTQYF.

This clone was recorded a few times. The rearrangement uses TRBV4-1 and TRBJ1-4; tentative D call: TRBD1 (6 bases). Trimming removed 0 bases at V and 5 bases at J, with 13 bases between. This CDR3 contains 16 residues. CDR1 and CDR2 from the germline V gene are MGHRA and YSYEKL. The chain's CDR3 is CASSQDRWQGNEKLFF. CDR3 bases: TGCGCCAGCAGCCAAGATCGCTGGCAGGGGAATGAAAAACTGTTTTTT.

The chain recombines TRBV7-3 with TRBJ1-2; D is possibly TRBD1 (5 bases). V lost 2 bases, J lost 6 bases, and 7 bases lay in between. CDR1 is SGHTA and CDR2 is FQGTGA in the germline V gene. This CDR3 spans 12 amino acids. CDR3 region: CASSLSGDGYTF. The CDR3 DNA follows: TGTGCCAGCAGCTTATCGGGGGATGGCTACACCTTC.

The CDR3 loop reads CASSEGTGTYNSPLHF. CDR3 coding DNA: TGCGCCAGCAGTGAGGGGACAGGGACGTATAATTCACCCCTCCACTTT. This chain uses TRBV10-2 with TRBJ1-6; 9 bases are shared with TRBD1. The ends lost 2 bases at V and 4 bases at J; junction bases unmatched: 3. From germline, CDR1 is WSHSY and CDR2 SAAADI. The CDR3 covers 16 residues.

Only a few counts were recorded for this clone. CDR3 in amino acids: CSVGDLSEPQHF. CDR3 DNA: TGCAGCGTTGGAGATCTATCGGAGCCCCAGCATTTT. V gene TRBV29-1 combines with J gene TRBJ1-5, with D uncertain. Germline CDR1 is SQVTM and CDR2 is ANQGSEA. Trimming took 4 bases from V and 8 from J, leaving 12 bases between them. The CDR3 has 12 amino acids.